This is a list of T cell receptor beta chains from one sample in a study of shared T cell receptors in the human thymus. The table came from immunoSEQ multiplex PCR; TCRdb's copy has only in-frame clones and leaves some out. The profile shows approximately 760,000 clones, 70% to 90% of them singletons. The sample was also reused in another study, on human thymus T cells.

What was sequenced was thymocytes. Receptors originate from a girl less than two years old with a congenital heart defect. CDR3s include the opening cysteine and the closing phenylalanine or tryptophan. The D gene is left open where the match is weak. Where a row states a size, it is once, few, many or the class of an expanded clone; other rows omit it.

j_gene | abundance | v_gene | d_gene | CDR3nt | CDR3aa
TRBJ2-2 | NA | TRBV4-1 | NA | TGCGCCAGCAACTCTAAACATGACTGGGTCAGGGAGCTGTTTTTT | CASNSKHDWVRELFF
TRBJ2-1 | NA | TRBV27 | NA | TGTGCCAGCAGTTTATCGGACGGGAAGAGCTCCTACAATGAGCAGTTCTTC | CASSLSDGKSSYNEQFF
TRBJ1-5 | NA | TRBV5-5 | NA | TGTGCCAGCAGACCCCGTGAGTATAGCAATCAGCCCCAGCATTTT | CASRPREYSNQPQHF
TRBJ2-2 | few | TRBV2 | TRBD2 | TGTGCCAGCAGTGAAGGGACTCGGACTAGCGGGAAAACCGGGGAGCTGTTTTTT | CASSEGTRTSGKTGELFF
TRBJ1-3 | NA | TRBV14 | NA | TGTGCCAGCAGCCCGAGGACTCACCGTTCCCCGGGCGGGATAGGAAACACCATATATTTT | CASSPRTHRSPGGIGNTIYF
TRBJ2-5 | NA | TRBV28 | NA | TGTGCCAGCAGCTTGCCCCAGGAACCGCAAGAGACCCAGTACTTC | CASSLPQEPQETQYF
TRBJ2-5 | NA | TRBV7-3 | TRBD2 | TGTGCCAGCAGCCCCCGGGGGGGCAGGGTAAGCTCGCAGTACTTC | CASSPRGGRVSSQYF
TRBJ1-2 | NA | TRBV14 | NA | TGTGCCAGCAGCCGCCTAGGTAGGGGTGATGGCTACACCTTC | CASSRLGRGDGYTF
TRBJ1-2 | NA | TRBV7-2 | TRBD1 | TGTGCCAGCAGCTCCGGGGACAGGGTCGTCAATGGCTACACCTTC | CASSSGDRVVNGYTF
TRBJ1-4 | NA | TRBV6-5 | TRBD1 | TGTGCCAGCAGTGAAGGGCAGGGGGATGAAAAACTGTTTTTT | CASSEGQGDEKLFF
TRBJ2-4 | few | TRBV4-2 | TRBD1 | TGTGCCAGCAGCCAAGGACAGGGGGCTAGCGGGAACATTCAGTACTTC | CASSQGQGASGNIQYF
TRBJ2-1 | NA | TRBV7-9 | TRBD1 | TGTGCCAGCCAGGGGGTCCCCTACAATGAGCAGTTCTTC | CASQGVPYNEQFF
TRBJ2-4 | few | TRBV5-1 | TRBD2 | TGCGCCAGCAGCCCGAACCGGGGGGACTTAGCCAAAAACATTCAGTACTTC | CASSPNRGDLAKNIQYF
TRBJ1-3 | NA | TRBV6-5 | NA | TGTGCCAGCAGCGACAACCCCGAAAACACCATATATTTT | CASSDNPENTIYF
TRBJ1-2 | NA | TRBV28 | NA | TGTGCCAGCAGTTTTAGGGAGGGCTATGGCTACACCTTC | CASSFREGYGYTF
TRBJ1-6 | NA | TRBV7-2 | TRBD1 | TGTGCCAGCAGCTGGACAGGGGAGAAGGATTCACCCCTCCACTTT | CASSWTGEKDSPLHF
TRBJ1-5 | NA | TRBV28 | TRBD1 | TGTGCCAGCAGACCCCCGGACAGGAGTGCCTCATCTTGCCTATATAGCAATCAGCCCCAGCATTTT | CASRPPDRSASSCLYSNQPQHF
TRBJ1-6 | once | TRBV5-5 | NA | TGTGCCAGCAGCCCGCGGGGGGCCTCCCTCATCCTACATTCACCCCTCCACTTT | CASSPRGASLILHSPLHF
TRBJ2-7 | NA | TRBV7-2 | TRBD2 | TGTGCCAGCAGCTTAGGGGCTAGCGGGGCCCCCTACGAGCAGTACTTC | CASSLGASGAPYEQYF
TRBJ2-5 | few | TRBV7-2 | NA | TGTGCCAGCAGCTCGATTGGGGACATTCAAGAGACCCAGTACTTC | CASSSIGDIQETQYF
TRBJ2-7 | NA | TRBV29-1 | NA | TGCAGCGTCGCGACAGGTACCTCCTACGAGCAGTACTTC | CSVATGTSYEQYF
TRBJ2-3 | NA | TRBV15 | NA | TGTGCCACCAGCAGAGATCACACAGATACGCAGTATTTT | CATSRDHTDTQYF
TRBJ1-4 | NA | TRBV5-6 | NA | TGTGCCAGCAGAGAACAGGGCAATGAAAAACTGTTTTTT | CASREQGNEKLFF
TRBJ2-7 | NA | TRBV5-4 | TRBD1 | TGTGCCAGCAGCCAACCGGGACAGGGTACTATCTACGAGCAGTACTTC | CASSQPGQGTIYEQYF
TRBJ1-6 | NA | TRBV5-1 | TRBD1 | TGCGCCAGCAGCTTGGGCGGGGGGACAGCCAATTCACCCCTCCACTTT | CASSLGGGTANSPLHF
TRBJ2-7 | NA | TRBV4-1 | TRBD1 | TGCGCCAGCAGCCAAGAGCGGGACAGGGGGTCCGAGCAGTACTTC | CASSQERDRGSEQYF
TRBJ2-7 | NA | TRBV18 | TRBD2 | TGTGCCAGCTCACCCCCAACCATTACTAGCGGGGGGCCCCTCGAGCAGTACTTC | CASSPPTITSGGPLEQYF
TRBJ1-5 | NA | TRBV10-3 | TRBD1 | TGTGCCATCGGGGACAGGGGGGCTCAGCCCCAGCATTTT | CAIGDRGAQPQHF